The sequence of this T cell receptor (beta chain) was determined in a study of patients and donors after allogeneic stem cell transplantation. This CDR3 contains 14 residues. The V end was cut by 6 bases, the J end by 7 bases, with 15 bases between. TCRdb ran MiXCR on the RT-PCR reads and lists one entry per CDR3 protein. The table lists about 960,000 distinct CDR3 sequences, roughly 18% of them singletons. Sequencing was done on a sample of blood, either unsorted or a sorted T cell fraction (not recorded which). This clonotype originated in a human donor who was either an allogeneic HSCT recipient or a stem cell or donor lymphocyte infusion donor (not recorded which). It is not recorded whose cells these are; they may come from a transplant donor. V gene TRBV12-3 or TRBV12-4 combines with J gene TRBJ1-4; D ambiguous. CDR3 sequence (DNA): TGTGCCAGCAGGTCAAAAGGGTTTAGTGAAAAACTGTTTTTT. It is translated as CASRSKGFSEKLFF.